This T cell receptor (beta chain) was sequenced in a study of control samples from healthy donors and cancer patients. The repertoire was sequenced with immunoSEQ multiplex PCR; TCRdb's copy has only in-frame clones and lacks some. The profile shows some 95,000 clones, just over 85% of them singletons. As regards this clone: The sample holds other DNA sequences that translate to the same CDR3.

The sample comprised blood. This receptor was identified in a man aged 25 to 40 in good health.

CDR3 in amino acids: CASSLLGANYGYTF. The CDR3 nucleotides read TGTGCCAGCAGTTTATTAGGAGCTAACTATGGCTACACCTTC. This chain joins TRBV28 and TRBJ1-2; D gene unclear. V gave up 1 base and J gave up 0 bases, with 6 bases separating them. There are 14 residues in the CDR3. In germline, CDR1 is MDHEN, CDR2 SYDVKM.